This record looks at one T cell receptor beta chain sequence and its context. What it recognizes is unknown. The sample originates from a study of identical twins. TCRdb re-analysed the 5' RACE reads in MiXCR, keeping a single row per CDR3 protein. The sample lists roughly 240,000 distinct CDR3 sequences; around 7% were seen once. This CDR3 has 18 amino acids. Between the trimmed V and J ends, which lost 5 bases and 4 bases, there was a span of 26 bases. Per the germline V gene, CDR1 is LGHNA and CDR2 is YNFKEQ. Whole-study findings and limits: Twins showed weaker excess sharing in their beta out-of-frame sequences. Zero-insertion analyses might be partly confounded by invariant T cells like MAIT and iNKT.

These data were likewise used in another study, on yellow fever vaccine responses in identical twins.

This clonotype originated in a woman aged 18-35 years in good health. Source material: memory (CD45RO+) T cells sorted from blood. The V gene is TRBV4-2, the J gene TRBJ2-5; D assignment may be TRBD1 or TRBD2 (6 bases each). The CDR3 DNA reads TGTGCCAGCAGCATCCTCCCCCGTCCTGGGGGGCCTGCAGAGACCCAGTACTTC. Encoded protein: CASSILPRPGGPAETQYF.